This T cell receptor (beta chain) emerged from a study of blood T cells in healthy people across ages. Primed by a sample-barcoded 5' primer and a J-beta primer mix, a second PCR proceeded for roughly 6 to 12 cycles. The template-switch adaptor, which had 12 random nucleotides, put a tag on each cDNA molecule. TCRdb recomputed calls from the 5' RACE reads with MiXCR, one row per CDR3 protein. The sample lists 790,000 or so distinct CDR3 sequences, 56% occurring once. Whole-study findings and limits: Among T cells, TCR beta diversity per million cells dropped roughly linearly as age rose.

This clonotype was seen a few times. Its antigen is unknown. The germline V gene has CDR1 DFQATT and CDR2 SNEGSKA (reference sequence). CDR3 size: 16 residues. V shed 6 bases and J 1 base; nucleotides not matched to a gene: 11. The receptor's source is a middle-aged man in good health. The material sequenced was blood. The chain has TRBV20-1 and TRBJ2-1; TRBD1 aligns across 8 bases. CDR3 DNA sequence: TGCAGTGCCCCCAAAAATCGACAGGGGTCCTACAATGAGCAGTTCTTC. Its translation: CSAPKNRQGSYNEQFF.